This is a list of T cell receptor beta chains from one sample in a study of a mutant IDH1 vaccine in newly diagnosed glioma. Generated by immunoSEQ multiplex PCR, the TCRdb table keeps only in-frame clones and is missing some. Altogether around 50,000 clones are present, roughly 78% being singletons, with the ten largest covering about 5.2%. Antigens of these TCRs are unknown. This material consisted of PBMCs, taken from a glioma patient whose treatment included an IDH1 peptide vaccine. Receptor source: a man aged 50 to 60 with glioma. Both conserved end residues are part of each CDR3. Each record gives: J gene, clone size, D gene, V gene, CDR3 protein, CDR3 DNA. D genes are given only for firm matches. Not all rows give a size; the values are once, few, many and, for expanded clones, a class.

TRBJ2-7,once,-,TRBV5-1,CASSQGSYEQYF,TGCGCCAGCAGCCAGGGGTCCTACGAGCAGTACTTC
TRBJ1-5,-,-,TRBV2,CASSELRAPNQPQHF,TGTGCCAGCAGCGAGCTCCGGGCCCCCAATCAGCCCCAGCATTTT
TRBJ1-5,-,TRBD1,TRBV18,CASSPDRTYQPQHF,TGTGCCAGCTCACCGGACAGGACTTATCAGCCCCAGCATTTT
TRBJ1-1,-,-,TRBV6-5,CASRRGENTETFF,TGTGCCAGCAGGAGAGGGGAGAACACTGAAACTTTCTTT
TRBJ1-1,-,-,TRBV19,CASSLKLDTEAFF,TGTGCCAGTAGTCTCAAGTTGGACACTGAAGCTTTCTTT
TRBJ2-1,-,TRBD2,TRBV30,CALEDQRGYNEQFF,TGTGCCTTGGAGGATCAGCGGGGCTACAATGAGCAGTTCTTC
TRBJ2-1,-,TRBD1,TRBV5-1,CASSPRQGDEQFF,TGCGCCAGCAGCCCTCGACAGGGCGATGAGCAGTTCTTC
TRBJ2-6,once,TRBD1,TRBV30,CAWSNRGQGLSGANVLTF,TGTGCCTGGTCCAATAGGGGACAGGGGCTTTCTGGGGCCAACGTCCTGACTTTC
TRBJ1-1,-,-,TRBV7-3,CASSPGTRGEAFF,TGTGCCAGCAGCCCCGGGACACGGGGAGAAGCTTTCTTT
TRBJ1-1,-,-,TRBV28,CASSLGGNKNTEAFF,TGTGCCAGCAGTTTGGGAGGGAACAAGAACACTGAAGCTTTCTTT
TRBJ1-4,few,-,TRBV28,CASRTTNEKLFF,TGTGCCAGCAGGACAACTAATGAAAAACTGTTTTTT
TRBJ2-7,once,TRBD1,TRBV9,CASSVSTGGSYEQYF,TGTGCCAGCAGCGTCTCTACAGGGGGCTCCTACGAGCAGTACTTC
TRBJ2-1,-,TRBD2,TRBV18,CASSRRGSGGENEQFF,TGTGCCAGCTCACGGCGTGGAAGCGGGGGCGAGAATGAGCAGTTCTTC
TRBJ1-1,few,TRBD1,TRBV5-4,CASSGTGIQLNTEAFF,TGTGCCAGCAGCGGGACAGGGATACAATTGAACACTGAAGCTTTCTTT
TRBJ2-1,once,-,TRBV6-5,CASSYQGRGAYNEQFF,TGTGCCAGCAGTTACCAAGGGCGGGGAGCTTACAATGAGCAGTTCTTC
TRBJ2-5,-,TRBD1,TRBV7-2,CASSLGQGGKTQYF,TGTGCCAGCAGCTTGGGACAGGGGGGGAAGACCCAGTACTTC
TRBJ1-1,few,TRBD1,TRBV9,CASSSGTGVGTEAFF,TGTGCCAGCAGCTCCGGGACAGGGGTTGGCACTGAAGCTTTCTTT
TRBJ1-6,-,TRBD1,TRBV6-6,CASTLPRQGRSPLHF,TGTGCCAGCACCCTTCCCCGACAGGGGCGATCACCCCTCCACTTT
TRBJ1-2,few,-,TRBV9,CASSVGWDTYGYTF,TGTGCCAGCAGCGTAGGGTGGGACACCTATGGCTACACCTTC
TRBJ2-7,-,TRBD1,TRBV2,CASSGGDRGSYEQYF,TGTGCCAGCAGTGGAGGGGACAGGGGTTCCTACGAGCAGTACTTC
TRBJ2-5,-,TRBD1,TRBV10-3,CAIRTDRGEETQYF,TGTGCCATCAGAACCGACAGGGGGGAAGAGACCCAGTACTTC
TRBJ1-6,few,-,TRBV27,CASSFPEPNSPLHF,TGTGCCAGCAGTTTCCCAGAACCTAATTCACCCCTCCACTTT
TRBJ2-2,few,-,TRBV5-4,CASSLLGASNTGELFF,TGTGCCAGCAGCTTGTTAGGGGCGTCGAACACCGGGGAGCTGTTTTTT
TRBJ2-2,-,-,TRBV7-2,CASSPTGLDTGELFF,TGTGCCAGCAGCCCAACAGGGCTGGACACCGGGGAGCTGTTTTTT
TRBJ2-1,-,-,TRBV11-2,CASCTVNNEQFF,TGTGCCAGCTGTACGGTGAACAATGAGCAGTTCTTC
TRBJ2-2,-,-,TRBV4-3,CASSWTVNTGELFF,TGCGCCAGCAGCTGGACGGTGAACACCGGGGAGCTGTTTTTT
TRBJ1-2,-,-,TRBV27,CASSLSTEVAGNYGYTF,TGTGCCAGCAGTTTATCGACCGAGGTAGCTGGTAACTATGGCTACACCTTC
TRBJ1-1,-,-,TRBV7-2,CASSSGMNTEAFF,TGTGCCAGCAGTTCCGGTATGAACACTGAAGCTTTCTTT
TRBJ1-2,-,-,TRBV28,CASSLSTIYGYTF,TGTGCCAGCAGTTTGAGCACGATTTATGGCTACACCTTC
TRBJ2-2,-,TRBD1,TRBV5-4,CASSLDRGVTGELFF,TGTGCCAGCAGCTTGGACAGGGGGGTCACCGGGGAGCTGTTTTTT
TRBJ1-5,few,-,TRBV2,CASSEVGNQPQHF,TGTGCCAGCAGTGAAGTGGGGAATCAGCCCCAGCATTTT
TRBJ1-4,-,-,TRBV2,CASSAGPPNEKLFF,TGTGCCAGCAGTGCAGGGCCCCCTAATGAAAAACTGTTTTTT
TRBJ2-5,-,-,TRBV7-9,CASSLGTETQYF,TGTGCCAGCAGCTTGGGTACTGAGACCCAGTACTTC
TRBJ1-1,medium-sized,TRBD1,TRBV30,CAWSHTGGWTEAFF,TGTGCCTGGAGTCATACAGGGGGTTGGACTGAAGCTTTCTTT
TRBJ2-7,-,TRBD1,TRBV5-1,CASSWGDRAHEQYF,TGCGCCAGCAGCTGGGGGGACAGGGCGCACGAGCAGTACTTC
TRBJ2-7,few,-,TRBV16,CASSQDPGKRYYEQYF,TGTGCCAGCAGCCAAGATCCAGGGAAGAGATACTACGAGCAGTACTTC
TRBJ1-3,-,-,TRBV12-5,CASAPYPPSGNTIYF,TGTGCTAGTGCCCCTTACCCCCCTTCTGGAAACACCATATATTTT
TRBJ2-4,few,TRBD2,TRBV5-1,CASSLYAGGDVNIQYF,TGCGCCAGCAGCTTGTACGCCGGGGGGGACGTAAACATTCAGTACTTC
TRBJ2-3,once,-,TRBV7-2,CASTASWLKYF,TGTGCCAGCACCGCGAGTTGGCTAAAATATTTT
TRBJ2-2,-,-,TRBV27,CASTKGAGELFF,TGTGCCAGCACCAAGGGGGCCGGGGAGCTGTTTTTT
TRBJ2-5,-,TRBD1,TRBV19,CASSDRDRGTQETQYF,TGTGCCAGTAGTGACCGGGACAGGGGGACTCAAGAGACCCAGTACTTC
TRBJ2-4,-,-,TRBV5-4,CASSHRVENIQYF,TGTGCCAGCAGCCACAGGGTCGAGAACATTCAGTACTTC
TRBJ1-6,-,-,TRBV14,CASSLNGMGNSPLHF,TGTGCCAGCAGCCTCAATGGGATGGGGAATTCACCCCTCCACTTT
TRBJ2-5,-,TRBD2,TRBV19,CASSRPGRGLETQYF,TGTGCCAGTAGTAGGCCGGGGAGGGGTCTAGAGACCCAGTACTTC
TRBJ2-5,-,-,TRBV7-9,CASSLTGRQETQYF,TGTGCCAGCAGCTTGACAGGGAGGCAAGAGACCCAGTACTTC
TRBJ2-5,-,-,TRBV4-1,CASSQAELTGETQYF,TGCGCCAGCAGCCAAGCGGAACTTACCGGAGAGACCCAGTACTTC
TRBJ2-1,-,-,TRBV6-5,CASSYPRGNGRDEQFF,TGTGCCAGCAGTTACCCCAGGGGTAATGGACGGGATGAGCAGTTCTTC
TRBJ1-3,-,-,TRBV30,CAWSVSRRSSGNTIYF,TGTGCCTGGAGTGTATCTCGACGGAGCTCTGGAAACACCATATATTTT
TRBJ1-2,-,-,TRBV19,CASIPDPGSYGYTF,TGTGCCAGCATTCCGGACCCAGGGAGCTATGGCTACACCTTC
TRBJ1-1,-,-,TRBV5-4,CAIPGGARNTEAFF,TGTGCCATCCCGGGAGGGGCAAGGAACACTGAAGCTTTCTTT
TRBJ1-1,-,-,TRBV6-5,CASSSEPSRGAFF,TGTGCCAGCAGTTCGGAGCCGTCCAGGGGAGCTTTCTTT
TRBJ2-3,-,-,TRBV5-1,CASSLATALPDTQYF,TGCGCCAGCAGCTTGGCCACCGCCCTCCCAGATACGCAGTATTTT
TRBJ2-4,-,TRBD1,TRBV6-6,CASRPPGTGAKNIQYF,TGTGCCAGCAGGCCTCCCGGGACAGGAGCCAAAAACATTCAGTACTTC